This T cell receptor beta chain comes out of a study of identical twins. Trimming shortened V by 4 bases and J by 8 bases, and 11 bases separated the two germline ends. The CDR3 extends over 13 amino acids. CDR1 MGHRA and CDR2 YSYEKL come from the germline V gene. This clonotype was counted between two and nine times. TCRdb re-called the 5' RACE reads with MiXCR, one entry per CDR3 protein. The sample lists fewer than 900,000 distinct CDR3 sequences, roughly 18% seen once, with approximately 14% in the top ten. This sample was shared with a second study, whose subject was T cells expressing NK-cell markers.

This chain joins TRBV4-1 and TRBJ2-2, with D unresolved. The sequenced sample consisted of PBMCs. The TCR originated in a woman aged 18-29 years in good health. The CDR3 here is CASSPSVMGELFF. CDR3 nucleotide sequence: TGCGCCAGCAGCCCCTCAGTTATGGGGGAGCTGTTTTTT.